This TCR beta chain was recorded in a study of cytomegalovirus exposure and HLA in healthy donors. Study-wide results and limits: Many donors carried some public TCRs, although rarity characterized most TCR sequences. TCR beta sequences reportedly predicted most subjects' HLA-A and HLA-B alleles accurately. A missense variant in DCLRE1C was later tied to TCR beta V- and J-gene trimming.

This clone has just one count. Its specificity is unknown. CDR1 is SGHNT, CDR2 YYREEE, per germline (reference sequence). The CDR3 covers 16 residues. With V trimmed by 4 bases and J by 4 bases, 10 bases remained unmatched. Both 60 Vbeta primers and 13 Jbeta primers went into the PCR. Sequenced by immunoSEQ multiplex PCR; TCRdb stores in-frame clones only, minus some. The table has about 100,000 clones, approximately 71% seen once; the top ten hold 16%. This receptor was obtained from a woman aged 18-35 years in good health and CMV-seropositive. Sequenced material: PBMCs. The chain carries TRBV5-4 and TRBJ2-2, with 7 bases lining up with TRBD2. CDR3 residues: CASSDPGTTPTGELFF. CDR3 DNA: TGTGCCAGCAGCGACCCCGGGACTACTCCCACCGGGGAGCTGTTTTTT.